This entry lists 23 T cell receptor beta chains sequenced from one sample in a study of cytomegalovirus exposure and HLA in healthy donors. Assay: immunoSEQ multiplex PCR; the TCRdb copy retains only in-frame clones and omits some. The sample has about 120,000 clones, around 85% seen once. Source material: PBMCs. These receptors were obtained from a woman younger than 45 in good health and CMV-seronegative.

The CDR3 bases are TGTGCCATCAGTCGGGACAGGGAGGTTGGAAAACTGTTTTTT. It encodes CAISRDREVGKLFF. The chain carries TRBV10-3 and TRBJ1-4, with 9 bases fitting TRBD1. Germline-derived CDR1 and CDR2 are ENHRY and SYGVKD. This CDR3 spans 14 amino acids. After removal of 5 bases from V and 10 bases from J, the junction contained 8 bases not matched to a gene.

This clone was picked up a small number of times. The chain's CDR3 is CASSLVSGVTLRGEQYF. DNA for the CDR3: TGTGCCAGCAGCTTAGTTAGCGGGGTAACCCTGAGGGGCGAGCAGTACTTC. The V and J genes are TRBV7-8 and TRBJ2-7, with 8 bases identical to TRBD2. V was clipped by 1 base and J by 6 bases; unmatched bases: 14. Germline assignment: CDR1 SGHVS and CDR2 FQNEAQ. This CDR3 comprises 17 residues.

This chain connects TRBV29-1 to TRBJ2-7, with 9 bases lining up with TRBD1. The junction had 10 bases not matched to a gene; V was cut back by 6 bases and J by 4 bases. The CDR3 contains 14 residues. Looked up from germline, CDR1 is SQVTM and CDR2 is ANQGSEA. The DNA for the CDR3 is TGCAGCGTGCAACGGACCGGGACAGGGTACGAGCAGTACTTC. Residues: CSVQRTGTGYEQYF.

This chain links TRBV5-5 with TRBJ2-7; the D is unclear. Trimming shortened V by 2 bases and J by 0 bases, and 6 bases separated the two germline ends. The CDR3 has 13 residues. Germline V gives CDR1 SGHKS, CDR2 YYEKEE (reference sequence). The CDR3 region is CASSFRGSYEQYF. CDR3 bases: TGTGCCAGCAGCTTCAGAGGCTCCTACGAGCAGTACTTC.

This sequence joins TRBV7-3 and TRBJ2-1, with D perhaps matching TRBD2 (6 bases). Trimming took off 6 bases at V and 5 bases at J, with 11 bases between the two ends. Germline V gene lookup returns CDR1 SGHTA and CDR2 FQGTGA. The CDR3 runs 13 residues. CDR3 sequence reads: CASSRTMDNEQFF. CDR3 DNA sequence: TGTGCCAGCAGTAGGACTATGGACAATGAGCAGTTCTTC.

This chain joins TRBV5-1 and TRBJ2-5, with TRBD1 as a possible D gene (6 bases). The CDR3 has 15 amino acids. V lost 1 base, J lost 2 bases, and 12 bases lay in between. Per the germline V gene, CDR1 is SGHRS and CDR2 is YFSETQ. CDR3 in DNA: TGCGCCAGCAGCTTGAGGACAGCTCCTCAAGAGACCCAGTACTTC. This sequence encodes CASSLRTAPQETQYF.

The CDR3 DNA follows: TGTGCCAGCAGTGAAGCGTTGGGGCTGAACACTGAAGCTTTCTTT. It translates to CASSEALGLNTEAFF. V usage is TRBV6-1 and J usage is TRBJ1-1; TRBD1 might be the D (5 bases). Germline CDR1 MNHNS, CDR2 SASEGT. The CDR3 covers 15 residues. Trimming took 0 bases from V and 0 from J, leaving 8 bases between them.

The J gene is TRBJ2-3, the V gene TRBV9, with TRBD2 matching over 7 bases. CDR1 is SGDLS, CDR2 YYNGEE, per germline. The CDR3 is made up of 13 amino acids. V lost 7 bases to trimming and J lost 0 bases; unmatched junction nucleotides: 2. Here the CDR3 reads CASSRGSTDTQYF. In DNA form, the CDR3 reads TGTGCCAGCTCGCGGGGGAGCACAGATACGCAGTATTTT.

This chain connects TRBV27 to TRBJ1-4, with 7 bases fitting TRBD1. Germline-derived CDR1 and CDR2 are MNHEY and SMNVEV (reference sequence). Unmatched junction bases numbered 1, after V lost 2 bases and J lost 7 bases. The CDR3 has 13 amino acids. The CDR3 region is CASSLRDSEKLFF. The CDR3, as DNA: TGTGCCAGCAGTTTACGGGACAGTGAAAAACTGTTTTTT.

In its sample, this clone was seen a few times. V is TRBV10-1 and J is TRBJ2-7; TRBD1 matches at 7 bases. This CDR3 spans 14 amino acids. Per the germline V gene, CDR1 is WNHNN and CDR2 is SYGVQD (reference sequence). V lost 5 bases, J lost 2 bases, and 6 bases stayed unmatched. The CDR3 nucleotides are TGCGCCAGCAGTTCGACAGGGAATACCTACGAGCAGTACTTC. This encodes CASSSTGNTYEQYF.

This rearrangement joins TRBV2 to TRBJ2-5; D is possibly TRBD2 (6 bases). The CDR3 covers 15 residues. Per the germline V gene, CDR1 is SNHLY and CDR2 is FYNNEI. The ends were cut back, 7 bases at V and 5 bases at J, with 20 bases in the middle. CDR3 sequence (DNA): TGTGCCAGCACCGGGGAACGGGGGAGTGCGGAGACCCAGTACTTC. It yields the protein CASTGERGSAETQYF.

V is TRBV19 and J is TRBJ2-7; TRBD1 aligns across 7 bases. This CDR3 has 13 residues. V lost 5 bases to trimming and J lost 1 base; unmatched junction nucleotides: 2. CDR1 and CDR2 from the germline V gene are LNHDA and SQIVND (reference sequence). CDR3 residues: CASSSDRSYEQYF. The CDR3 DNA is TGTGCCAGTAGTTCGGACAGGTCCTACGAGCAGTACTTC.

This chain links TRBV5-4 with TRBJ2-7, with TRBD2 matching 7 bases. The CDR3 is made up of 16 amino acids. Germline values: CDR1 SGHNT, CDR2 YYREEE (reference sequence). Losses at the gene ends were 0 bases for V and 0 bases for J; bases not matched to a gene: 6. The CDR3 loop is CASSLGLAVSSYEQYF. The CDR3 DNA is TGTGCCAGCAGCTTGGGCCTAGCGGTGAGCTCCTACGAGCAGTACTTC.

V and J are TRBV5-6 and TRBJ1-3; D call uncertain. Per germline, CDR1 SGHDT and CDR2 YYEEEE. V was clipped by 4 bases and J by 3 bases, with 17 bases between them. CDR3 length: 16 amino acids. CDR3 coding DNA: TGTGCCAGCAGCCGACCCGGGTTATTAGTTGGAAACACCATATATTTT. Translated: CASSRPGLLVGNTIYF.

The chain carries TRBV7-2 and TRBJ2-5; no clear D. Germline loops: CDR1 SGHTA, CDR2 FQGNSA. This CDR3 has 14 residues. V was pared by 5 bases and J by 1 base, with 11 bases between. The chain's CDR3 is CASSPLEFQETQYF. The CDR3 DNA is TGTGCCAGCAGCCCCCTAGAGTTCCAAGAGACCCAGTACTTC.

The chain has TRBV7-9 and TRBJ2-5, with 13 bases that match TRBD2. There are 16 residues in the CDR3. Germline V lookup: CDR1 SEHNR, CDR2 FQNEAQ (reference sequence). V shed 5 bases, J shed 4 bases, and the junction held 7 bases outside the gene matches. For the CDR3, the DNA is TGTGCCAGCAGCGCGCCTGGACTAGCGGGGGTAGAGACCCAGTACTTC. Its translation: CASSAPGLAGVETQYF.

The gene calls are TRBV18 and TRBJ2-7; 8 bases match TRBD1. The V segment lost 3 bases and the J segment 7 bases; nucleotides outside the gene matches: 2. The V gene's germline CDR1 is KGHSH and CDR2 LQKENI. This CDR3 contains 12 residues. The CDR3 DNA sequence: TGTGCCAGCTCACCCGACAGGGGAGAGCAGTACTTC. Residues: CASSPDRGEQYF.

V usage is TRBV15 and J usage is TRBJ1-1, with no clear D. Germline V lookup: CDR1 LNHNV, CDR2 YYDKDF (reference sequence). V lost 0 bases, J lost 2 bases, and 7 bases lay in between. This CDR3 comprises 14 residues. CDR3 sequence: CATSRDPENTEAFF. CDR3 coding DNA: TGTGCCACCAGCAGAGATCCAGAAAACACTGAAGCTTTCTTT.

The chain carries TRBV6-1 and TRBJ2-1, with 9 positions matching TRBD1. Germline V gene lookup returns CDR1 MNHNS and CDR2 SASEGT. The CDR3 runs to 14 residues. Trimming at V came to 10 bases and at J to 3 bases, leaving 7 bases not matched to a gene. This CDR3 reads CATRRDRVYNEQFF. As DNA, the CDR3 is TGTGCCACCCGCCGGGACAGGGTCTACAATGAGCAGTTCTTC.

In its sample, this clone was seen once. V usage is TRBV6-5 and J usage is TRBJ2-7; a weak D match, TRBD2 (7 bases). The V end lost 7 bases, the J end lost 7 bases, and 14 bases lay between the germline ends. Germline V gives CDR1 MNHEY, CDR2 SVGAGI. The CDR3 extends over 12 amino acids. CDR3 loop: CASMGGAKEQYF. The CDR3 nucleotides read TGTGCCAGCATGGGGGGGGCGAAAGAGCAGTACTTC.

This chain links TRBV25-1 with TRBJ2-3; 9 bases agree with TRBD2. Germline-derived CDR1 and CDR2 are MGHDK and SYGVNS. The CDR3 covers 16 residues. V lost 1 base and J lost 5; bases outside the gene matches: 7. The CDR3 DNA follows: TGTGCCAGCAGTGAATGGGCGGGGGGGCAGAAAGATACGCAGTATTTT. Amino acid sequence: CASSEWAGGQKDTQYF.

The chain has TRBV4-1 and TRBJ2-2, with 9 bases aligning to TRBD2. V shed 0 bases, J shed 5 bases, and the junction held 7 bases outside the gene matches. CDR3 length: 17 amino acids. Germline lookup yields CDR1 MGHRA and CDR2 YSYEKL. The CDR3 bases are TGCGCCAGCAGCCAAGAAGGGCTAGCGGGGAGGACCGGGGAGCTGTTTTTT. Protein product: CASSQEGLAGRTGELFF.

V is TRBV15 and J is TRBJ2-7; D perhaps matches TRBD1 (6 bases). CDR1 and CDR2 from the germline V gene are LNHNV and YYDKDF (reference sequence). V lost 5 bases and J lost 1, with 12 bases in between. The CDR3 spans 14 residues. CDR3 DNA: TGTGCCACCAGCGGAAACAGGGAATCCTACGAGCAGTACTTC. Residues: CATSGNRESYEQYF.